The sequence of this T cell receptor (beta chain) was determined in a study of T cell responses to AZD1222 COVID-19 vaccine. Profiling relied on immunoSEQ multiplex PCR, and the TCRdb table lists in-frame clones only, not all of them. Seen here are 150,000 or so clones, around 90% observed once, and the top ten hold approximately 1.6%. The length of the CDR3 is 16 residues. From germline, CDR1 is LGHNA and CDR2 YSLEER. The V segment lost 0 bases and the J segment 6 bases; nucleotides outside the gene matches: 10. Source: peripheral blood, taken on day 0 of AZD1222 vaccination. This sequence was found in an adult in good health. This chain uses TRBV4-3 with TRBJ2-5; 7 bases are a match to TRBD2. CDR3 region: CASSQDRGGSQQTQYF. The CDR3 DNA follows: TGCGCCAGCAGCCAAGATCGTGGCGGGAGCCAGCAGACCCAGTACTTC.